The clone carrying this TCR beta chain has only one observation. This sample was taken from a study of T cell responses to AZD1222 COVID-19 vaccine. The method was immunoSEQ multiplex PCR; TCRdb's version includes in-frame clones alone and lacks a portion of them. Of 25,000 to 35,000 clones in the sample, just over 90% are singletons; the top ten hold over 40%. The source material was peripheral blood, sampled on day 0 of AZD1222 vaccination. The source of this sequence is an adult in good health.

DNA of the CDR3: TGTGCCAGCTCACCACTTCACCGGGAAGGTGAAAAACTGTTTTTT. Its translation is CASSPLHREGEKLFF. This chain joins TRBV18 and TRBJ1-4, with D unresolved. Germline-derived CDR1 and CDR2 are KGHSH and LQKENI. The length of the CDR3 is 15 residues. Trimming cost V 1 base and J 7 bases, with 13 bases left between them.